These 20 T cell receptor beta chains share one sample of origin, sequenced in a study of blood T cell repertoires in COVID-19. This table comes from immunoSEQ multiplex PCR, and its TCRdb copy is limited to in-frame clones, with some not included. Of tens of thousands of clones in the sample, 83% were seen once. The sequenced sample consisted of peripheral blood. These receptors all stem from a human donor in a cohort sampled during active COVID-19.

This sequence joins TRBV27 and TRBJ2-7; 13 bases are shared with TRBD2. Trimming removed 8 bases from V and 4 bases from J; junction bases left unmatched: 5. Germline lookup yields CDR1 MNHEY and CDR2 SMNVEV (reference sequence). The length of the CDR3 is 14 residues. CDR3 residues: CASRTSGRSYEQYF. The CDR3 DNA follows: TGTGCCAGCCGGACTAGCGGGAGATCGTACGAGCAGTACTTC.

The chain uses TRBV28 and TRBJ2-2, with 10 bases that match TRBD2. Germline V gene data show CDR1 as MDHEN and CDR2 as SYDVKM. The CDR3 sequence is 14 residues long. Written as DNA, the CDR3 is TGTGCTTCAAAGCTAGCGGGGGCCACCGGGGAGCTGTTTTTT. Its protein is CASKLAGATGELFF.

J is TRBJ1-5 and V is TRBV19; 10 nucleotides line up with TRBD1. Germline CDR1 is LNHDA and CDR2 is SQIVND (reference sequence). J gave up 2 bases and V 1 base, and 5 bases lay outside the gene matches. The CDR3 totals 17 residues. In DNA form, the CDR3 reads TGTGCCAGTAGTATAGGGGCTGGGACAGGGGGCAATCAGCCCCAGCATTTT. It encodes CASSIGAGTGGNQPQHF.

V gene TRBV5-4 combines with J gene TRBJ1-4; 7 bases fit TRBD1. Trimming cost V 0 bases and J 7 bases; bases outside gene matches: 3. The CDR3 consists of 14 residues. The germline gives CDR1 SGHNT, CDR2 YYREEE (reference sequence). The CDR3 is CASSLAQGGEKLFF. CDR3 coding DNA: TGTGCCAGCAGCTTGGCCCAGGGGGGTGAAAAACTGTTTTTT.

The V gene is TRBV2, the J gene TRBJ1-1; TRBD1 is a possible D gene (5 bases). The CDR3 contains 15 residues. CDR1 and CDR2 from the germline V gene are SNHLY and FYNNEI. V lost 4 bases, J lost 3 bases, and 15 bases lay in between. The CDR3 DNA sequence: TGTGCCAGCAGTGGTGGTCAGGGATTGGACACTGAAGCTTTCTTT. Encoded protein: CASSGGQGLDTEAFF.

V is TRBV6-2 or TRBV6-3 and J is TRBJ2-1; 9 positions match TRBD2. CDR1 is MNHEY and CDR2 is SVGEGT in the germline V gene. The CDR3 length is 17 residues. The ends lost 3 bases at V and 3 bases at J; junction bases unmatched: 9. CDR3 in DNA: TGTGCCAGCAGTTATTGGGCGGGGGGGCCGAGCTACAATGAGCAGTTCTTC. Protein product: CASSYWAGGPSYNEQFF.

The chain couples TRBV20-1 to TRBJ1-1; no definite D call. Looked up from germline, CDR1 is DFQATT and CDR2 is SNEGSKA (reference sequence). V was clipped by 3 bases and J by 5 bases, with 7 bases between them. The CDR3 sequence is 11 residues long. The CDR3 reads CSASTRTEAFF. The CDR3 DNA reads as TGCAGTGCTAGTACTCGGACTGAAGCTTTCTTT.

The V call is TRBV4-2, the J call TRBJ2-3, with D tentatively TRBD2 (6 bases). V was trimmed by 4 bases and J by 3 bases, leaving 20 bases between them. Per the germline V gene, CDR1 is LGHNA and CDR2 is YNFKEQ. The CDR3 contains 17 residues. CDR3 in DNA: TGTGCCAGCAGCCGTATCAGTGGCGGGGAAGGAACAGATACGCAGTATTTT. This encodes CASSRISGGEGTDTQYF.

This clone was seen only a few times. The J gene is TRBJ2-7, the V gene TRBV14, with no clear D. Trimming took off 1 base at V and 9 bases at J, with 10 bases between the two ends. The CDR3 totals 12 residues. Germline loops: CDR1 SGHDN, CDR2 FVKESK. CDR3 protein: CASSQVYGAQYF. The CDR3 nucleotides read TGTGCCAGCAGCCAAGTTTACGGAGCGCAGTACTTC.

The J gene is TRBJ2-4, the V gene TRBV29-1; 14 nucleotides line up with TRBD2. In germline, CDR1 is SQVTM, CDR2 ANQGSEA. The V and J ends lost 7 bases and 6 bases, in that order; junction bases with no gene match: 2. The CDR3 consists of 13 residues. Here the CDR3 reads CSAGTSGRNIQYF. The DNA for the CDR3 is TGCAGCGCCGGGACTAGCGGGAGAAACATTCAGTACTTC.

The chain is built from TRBV5-1 and TRBJ2-3; 8 bases agree with TRBD2. This CDR3 contains 15 residues. Germline trimming cut 2 bases from V and 2 bases from J; bases unmatched to any gene: 4. Germline loops: CDR1 SGHRS, CDR2 YFSETQ. In DNA, the CDR3 is TGCGCCAGCAGCTTTACTAGCGGATTCACAGATACGCAGTATTTT. Residues: CASSFTSGFTDTQYF.

V and J are TRBV4-1 and TRBJ1-4; D is ambiguous. The germline CDR1 and CDR2 sequences are MGHRA and YSYEKL. With 5 bases removed from V and 5 bases from J, the gap between germline ends came to 9 bases. This CDR3 has 13 amino acids. CDR3 nucleotide sequence: TGCGCCAGCAGCTTAGCCCCGAATGAAAAACTGTTTTTT. This gives the protein CASSLAPNEKLFF.

CDR3 nucleotide sequence: TGTGCCAGCAGTGGGACAGGGGGAAATGGTACCAAAAACATTCAGTACTTC. Translation: CASSGTGGNGTKNIQYF. This rearrangement joins TRBV27 to TRBJ2-4; 11 bases fit TRBD1. The CDR3 spans 17 residues. Trimming at V came to 5 bases and at J to 2 bases, leaving 8 bases not matched to a gene. Germline V gene data show CDR1 as MNHEY and CDR2 as SMNVEV (reference sequence).

Concerning this clone itself: One end of the junction varies from germline; a read error may be responsible. The chain recombines TRBV27 with TRBJ2-1, with TRBD1 matching over 11 bases. CDR1 and CDR2 from the germline V gene are MNHEY and SMNVEV (reference sequence). The CDR3 extends over 15 amino acids. The CDR3 reads CACSPDRGPYNEQFF. As DNA, the CDR3 is TGTGCCTGCAGCCCGGACAGGGGGCCTTACAATGAGCAGTTCTTC.

The chain combines TRBV7-3 with TRBJ2-7; maybe TRBD2 (6 bases). Germline loops: CDR1 SGHTA, CDR2 FQGTGA. Trimming took 2 bases from V and 5 from J, leaving 13 bases between them. CDR3 size: 14 residues. The CDR3 DNA reads TGTGCCAGCAGCTTAGAATTCGGAGGGAACGAGCAGTACTTC. It encodes CASSLEFGGNEQYF.

This chain links TRBV6-2 or TRBV6-3 with TRBJ1-2; D is possibly TRBD1 (5 bases). From germline, CDR1 is MNHEY and CDR2 SVGEGT. The CDR3 has 13 residues. Trimming took off 3 bases at V and 6 bases at J, with 11 bases between the two ends. The DNA of the CDR3 is TGTGCCAGCAGTTATTCAGGGCGAGATGGCTACACCTTC. As protein: CASSYSGRDGYTF.

Only a few counts were recorded for this clone. The chain employs TRBV7-2 and TRBJ2-1, with 7 nucleotides matching TRBD1. The CDR3 is 16 residues long. Germline loops: CDR1 SGHTA, CDR2 FQGNSA. Trimming removed 5 bases from V and 7 bases from J; junction bases left unmatched: 14. The CDR3 here is CASSKEGTVSYNEQFF. CDR3 bases: TGTGCCAGCAGCAAAGAGGGGACAGTGTCTTATAATGAGCAGTTCTTC.

The chain combines TRBV11-2 with TRBJ2-7, with 7 bases identical to TRBD2. CDR1 SGHAT and CDR2 FQNNGV come from the germline V gene. This CDR3 has 13 residues. V lost 5 bases to trimming and J lost 6 bases; unmatched junction nucleotides: 7. The CDR3 DNA reads TGTGCCAGCAGCCCCAGACTAGCTGGCGAGCAGTACTTC. Its translation is CASSPRLAGEQYF.

V and J are TRBV11-2 and TRBJ2-1; 10 bases agree with TRBD2. Trimming at V came to 3 bases and at J to 1 base, leaving 12 bases not matched to a gene. The germline gives CDR1 SGHAT, CDR2 FQNNGV. The CDR3 extends over 19 amino acids. This chain's CDR3 is CASSFHLSGGSTSYNEQFF. In DNA form, the CDR3 reads TGTGCCAGCAGCTTTCACCTTAGCGGGGGGTCTACATCCTACAATGAGCAGTTCTTC.

Note on this clone: The junction departs from germline at one end; a sequencing error may be responsible. The chain employs TRBV2 and TRBJ2-7; tentatively, D is TRBD1 (6 bases). This CDR3 contains 14 residues. Germline assignment: CDR1 SNHLY and CDR2 FYNNEI. The CDR3 bases are TGTGCCAGCAGCGAAGACAGGCAATACTACGAGCAGTACTTC. Protein sequence: CASSEDRQYYEQYF.